This entry concerns a single TCR beta chain. Per germline, CDR1 MNHEY and CDR2 SVGEGT. The ends were cut back, 5 bases at V and 9 bases at J, with 17 bases in the middle. This CDR3 is 15 amino acids long. This sample is drawn from a study of T-cell memory formation after mild COVID-19. TCRdb re-analysed the 5' RACE reads in MiXCR, keeping a single row per CDR3 protein. The sample carries around 210,000 distinct CDR3 sequences, 9.5% recorded once. The chain recombines TRBV6-2 or TRBV6-3 with TRBJ1-6; TRBD1 might be the D (5 bases). Input material: PBMCs or a T cell subset sorted from them (not recorded which). This receptor was obtained from a young man who had mild COVID-19 (a few samples of this study predate the infection). Cell type and time point are not known. The CDR3 DNA is TGTGCCAGCAGTCCGGACATCGGGGTTACTTCACCCCTCCACTTT. It specifies CASSPDIGVTSPLHF.